Each of the 9 T cell receptor beta chains below was sequenced from the same sample in a study of OX40 agonist ivuxolimab in advanced cancers. Clones were read by immunoSEQ multiplex PCR, and TCRdb kept only the in-frame ones, dropping some. The sample lists about 58,000 clones; roughly 86% were seen once. Material: CD4+ or CD8+ T cells sorted from blood, obtained in a trial of the OX40 agonist ivuxolimab. The receptor set was obtained from an adult with an advanced solid tumor such as melanoma, head and neck, liver or kidney cancer.

The chain carries TRBV7-9 and TRBJ2-1; D remains ambiguous. CDR1 and CDR2 from the germline V gene are SEHNR and FQNEAQ (reference sequence). V dropped 5 bases and J dropped 2 bases, with 13 bases sitting between them. The CDR3 consists of 15 residues. The CDR3 DNA is TGTGCCAGCAGCCCACCACGGATCCCCTACAATGAGCAGTTCTTC. It yields the protein CASSPPRIPYNEQFF.

The CDR3 loop reads CASSLGRGRGETQYF. The CDR3 bases are TGTGCCAGCAGCTTGGGTAGGGGGCGCGGGGAGACCCAGTACTTC. The rearrangement joins TRBV7-6 to TRBJ2-5; 7 bases are shared with TRBD1. Germline V gives CDR1 SGHVS, CDR2 FNYEAQ. V gave up 3 bases and J gave up 5 bases; unmatched junction bases: 9. The CDR3 has 15 residues.

The genes are TRBV18 and TRBJ2-7; TRBD1 might be the D (6 bases). V was trimmed by 2 bases and J by 6 bases, leaving 11 bases between them. Germline V gives CDR1 KGHSH, CDR2 LQKENI. There are 13 residues in the CDR3. CDR3 sequence reads: CASSPDRFVEQYF. The CDR3, as DNA: TGTGCCAGCTCACCAGACAGGTTCGTCGAGCAGTACTTC. The full variable domain, its missing parts supplied by reference TRBV18 and TRBJ2-7, is NAGVMQNPRHLVRRRGQEARLRCSPMKGHSHVYWYRQLPEEGLKFMVYLQKENIIDESGMPKERFSAEFPKEGPSILRIQQVVRGDSAAYFCASSPDRFVEQYFGPGTRLTVT.

The rearrangement links TRBV2 to TRBJ2-5; D assignment may be TRBD1 or TRBD2 (5 bases each). The V and J ends lost 9 bases and 7 bases respectively, with 12 bases between them. The CDR3 has 11 residues. Per germline, CDR1 SNHLY and CDR2 FYNNEI. The CDR3 region has the DNA TGTGCCAGTCGACCGAGGGGGACCCAGTACTTC. As protein: CASRPRGTQYF.

The J gene is TRBJ1-2, the V gene TRBV7-8, with D unresolved. V gave up 1 base and J gave up 4 bases, with 10 bases separating them. Germline CDR1 reads SGHVS; CDR2 reads FQNEAQ. This CDR3 is built from 14 residues. CDR3 in amino acids: CASSLDDLPYGYTF. The CDR3 DNA reads TGTGCCAGCAGCTTAGATGATCTCCCCTATGGCTACACCTTC.

This rearrangement joins TRBV6-6 to TRBJ2-7, with D hard to call. Germline CDR1 is MNHNY and CDR2 is SVGAGI (reference sequence). V dropped 3 bases and J dropped 0 bases, with 9 bases sitting between them. The CDR3 contains 14 residues. In nucleotides, the CDR3 is TGTGCCAGCAGTTATGAGGCCAGCTCCTACGAGCAGTACTTC. Translating it yields CASSYEASSYEQYF.

This clone was recorded a few times. The rearrangement uses TRBV15 and TRBJ1-5; D not certain. Germline CDR1 LNHNV, CDR2 YYDKDF (reference sequence). Trimming stripped 4 bases from V and 2 bases from J, with 6 bases between. CDR3 length equals 13 residues. CDR3 coding DNA: TGTGCCACCAGCATCCAGGGCAATCAGCCCCAGCATTTT. This encodes CATSIQGNQPQHF.

The chain uses TRBV21-1 and TRBJ1-5; the D call in the table, TRBD1, was not verified against the DNA. TRBV21-1 is a recognized pseudogene. This CDR3 has 16 amino acids. Here the CDR3 reads CATPPGQGIRNQPQHF. The CDR3 DNA reads as TGTGCCACGCCCCCGGGACAGGGTATTAGGAATCAGCCCCAGCATTTT.

The V call is TRBV5-1, the J call TRBJ2-5; 13 nucleotides line up with TRBD2. Germline CDR1 is SGHRS and CDR2 is YFSETQ. V trimming: 2 bases; J trimming: 1 base; junction bases outside the gene matches: 5. The CDR3 length is 17 residues. CDR3 sequence: CASSFTSGGAFQETQYF. The CDR3, as DNA: TGCGCCAGCAGCTTCACTAGCGGGGGGGCCTTCCAAGAGACCCAGTACTTC.